This T cell receptor beta chain was sequenced in a study of radiotherapy plus CTLA-4 blockade in lung cancer (dated by TCRdb to between 2018 and 2020). In terms of the full investigation: Among the enrolled patients, 15% to 20% had an objective response, and roughly 30% reached disease control. Broader findings and caveats from the paper: The strongest predictors of response were reported to be early dynamic shifts in blood T cell clones along with a rise in serum interferon-beta following radiation. After treatment with radiotherapy and ipilimumab, TCR clones that came from tumors expanded in the peripheral blood.

In this study, focal radiation therapy paired with CTLA-4 blockade (ipilimumab) was tested in patients who had chemo-refractory metastatic non-small-cell lung cancer. Library preparation used the immunoSEQ multiplex PCR assay. TCRdb mirrors the immuneACCESS table, restricted to in-frame sequences. Some clones are absent from its copies; in checked studies, under half trace to an unresolved V gene, and the reason for the others is unknown. This sample comprises 60,000 to 70,000 clones, 70% to 85% of them detected only once. Roughly 9.7% of the sample belongs to the ten largest clones. The CDR3 measures 16 amino acids from cysteine to phenylalanine. The DNA shown is the 48-base CDR3, in frame from base 1. V trim: 5 bases; J trim: 0 bases; unmatched bases: 9. Looking up the germline V gene (reference sequence) yields CDR1 MNHNY and CDR2 SVGAGI. Concerning this clone itself: It lacks a known antigen. Qualities for individual bases were not recorded, and no much larger clone is one base off.

Material: peripheral blood, obtained from a patient treated with radiotherapy plus ipilimumab. The chain joins TRBV6-6 to TRBJ1-1, and 7 bases in between align with TRBD1. This sequence was found in a human donor with non-small cell lung cancer who had a complete response to radiotherapy plus ipilimumab. The sequenced DNA: TGTGCCAGCAGTGGGTGGGACAGATATATGAACACTGAAGCTTTCTTT. Its coded protein is CASSGWDRYMNTEAFF.